This is a list of T cell receptor beta chains from one sample in a study of blood T cell repertoires in COVID-19. Sequenced by immunoSEQ multiplex PCR; TCRdb stores in-frame clones only, minus some. Of around 150,000 clones listed, about 74% were seen once; the top ten hold approximately 8%. The sample taken for sequencing was peripheral blood. The receptors originated from a man in his sixties with acute or convalescent COVID-19. Each CDR3 is given with its conserved first and last residue. D genes are given only for firm matches. Only some rows state a clone size, as once, few, many or a class for expanded clones.

NA,TRBV27,TRBD2,TRBJ2-1,CASSSGLDANEQFF,TGTGCCAGCAGTTCGGGACTAGACGCTAATGAGCAGTTCTTC
NA,TRBV5-4,TRBD2,TRBJ2-5,CASSWGGVQETQYF,TGTGCCAGCAGTTGGGGGGGGGTCCAAGAGACCCAGTACTTC
NA,TRBV3-1/TRBV3-2,NA,TRBJ2-5,CASSQVGALRIQETQYF,TGTGCCAGCAGCCAAGTAGGGGCCCTCCGTATCCAAGAGACCCAGTACTTC
NA,TRBV3-1/TRBV3-2,TRBD1,TRBJ2-7,CASNSQGRGNYEQYF,TGTGCCAGCAACTCACAGGGCAGGGGGAACTACGAGCAGTACTTC
once,TRBV7-2,TRBD1,TRBJ1-4,CASSLVQDRVDEKLFF,TGTGCCAGCAGCTTAGTTCAGGACAGGGTAGATGAAAAACTGTTTTTT
many,TRBV19,TRBD1,TRBJ1-4,CASSPPGTGQEKLFF,TGTGCCAGTAGTCCCCCTGGGACAGGGCAAGAAAAACTGTTTTTT
NA,TRBV19,TRBD1,TRBJ2-7,CASSRTGVWDEQYF,TGTGCCAGTAGTCGAACAGGGGTCTGGGACGAGCAGTACTTC
NA,TRBV19,TRBD1,TRBJ1-2,CASRALDRAPNYGYTF,TGTGCCAGTAGGGCTTTGGACAGGGCCCCTAACTATGGCTACACCTTC
NA,TRBV7-2,NA,TRBJ1-2,CASSLYQGVTAYGYTF,TGTGCCAGCAGCTTATATCAGGGTGTTACTGCGTATGGCTACACCTTC
NA,TRBV9,NA,TRBJ2-6,CASSVFPGSGANVLTF,TGTGCCAGCAGCGTTTTCCCGGGGTCTGGGGCCAACGTCCTGACTTTC
few,TRBV19,TRBD1,TRBJ1-3,CASSRPTGAGNTIYF,TGTGCCAGTAGTAGACCGACAGGGGCTGGAAACACCATATATTTT
once,TRBV2,NA,TRBJ1-1,CASSGGSGRNTEAFF,TGTGCCAGCAGCGGAGGGTCGGGCAGGAACACTGAAGCTTTCTTT
NA,TRBV29-1,TRBD2,TRBJ2-1,CSAKGLAGGSYNEQFF,TGCAGCGCCAAAGGACTAGCGGGGGGTTCCTACAATGAGCAGTTCTTC
NA,TRBV5-1,NA,TRBJ1-4,CASSPIGTNEKLFF,TGCGCCAGCAGCCCCATTGGGACAAATGAAAAACTGTTTTTT
NA,TRBV12-3/TRBV12-4,NA,TRBJ2-7,CASSFTRYEQYF,TGTGCCAGCAGTTTCACTCGTTACGAGCAGTACTTC
NA,TRBV19,TRBD1,TRBJ1-2,CASSIALRDRGYGYTF,TGTGCCAGTAGTATTGCCCTTAGGGACAGGGGCTATGGCTACACCTTC
NA,TRBV19,NA,TRBJ1-1,CASSIHGSTNTEAFF,TGTGCCAGTAGTATTCACGGTAGCACGAACACTGAAGCTTTCTTT
NA,TRBV10-3,NA,TRBJ2-7,CAISEDKTYEQYF,TGTGCCATCAGTGAGGACAAGACCTACGAGCAGTACTTC
NA,TRBV18,TRBD2,TRBJ2-1,CASSPPAGGIYNEQFF,TGTGCCAGCTCACCACCAGCGGGGGGTATATACAATGAGCAGTTCTTC
NA,TRBV30,NA,TRBJ1-2,CAWSPKPGGPGYTF,TGTGCCTGGAGCCCTAAACCGGGAGGGCCTGGCTACACCTTC
NA,TRBV5-1,TRBD2,TRBJ2-3,CASSLGGLAGGPRTDTQYF,TGCGCCAGCAGCCTTGGGGGACTAGCGGGGGGCCCTCGTACAGATACGCAGTATTTT